The T cell receptor beta chain described here comes from a study of T-cell memory formation after mild COVID-19. The study, taken as a whole, reports: Proof of SARS-CoV-2 specificity was absent for the second-wave clones that crested on day 37. Shrinking CD4+ clones were chiefly CM and EM; CD8+ ones were chiefly EMRA. Memory sampled before infection contained some responding clones, suggesting cross-reactive memory joined.

MiXCR, applied by TCRdb to the 5' RACE reads, yields one record per CDR3 protein. This sample carries some 180,000 distinct CDR3 sequences, roughly 13% of them seen once, and the ten largest clones take 2.5% to 3.5%. This clonotype was seen a few times. Its antigen remains unknown. Germline V gene data show CDR1 as MGHRA and CDR2 as YSYEKL. V was clipped by 1 base and J by 1 base, with 7 bases between them. The CDR3 runs to 14 residues. This receptor was identified in a man aged 18 to 29 who had mild COVID-19 (a few samples of this study predate the infection). Cell type and time point are not known. The material sequenced was PBMCs or a T cell subset sorted from them (not recorded which). The chain carries TRBV4-1 and TRBJ1-1; D perhaps matches TRBD1 (5 bases). CDR3 amino acids: CASSQGQRNTEAFF. The CDR3 DNA follows: TGCGCCAGCAGCCAAGGACAGAGGAACACTGAAGCTTTCTTT.